Described below is a single TCR beta chain sequence and its context. What antigen it recognizes has not been identified. Base qualities are missing; no much larger clone stands one base away. V is clipped by 1 base and J by 1 base, and the sequence between their germline boundaries is 14 bases long. Reading from cysteine to phenylalanine, the CDR3 counts 16 amino acids. Only the CDR3 part of the read is kept: 48 bases, read in frame from the first base. Taken from the germline V gene, the CDR1 and CDR2 loops are SGHDN and FVKESK. This entry belongs to a study of blood T cell repertoires in COVID-19 (dated by TCRdb to 2020 to 2021). With respect to the entire study: Samples from collaborators originated in the United States, Italy and Spain and spanned both the acute and convalescent phases of COVID-19. The dataset comprised deeply sampled blood TCRbeta repertoires from subjects exposed to, actively infected with, or recovered from COVID-19. The material from the prospective study consisted of cDNA or gDNA derived from T cells, B-cell-depleted T cells, or PBMCs. Samples were obtained from the ongoing ImmuneRACE study (first 160 participants) and from over 1,000 subjects provided by 6 global collaborators. The repertoires were released in a freely available public database intended as a resource for research on the immune response to SARS-CoV-2. The sample metadata nearly always contained a de-identified subject ID, COVID-19 status, age in years and sex. Where available, HLA class I and class II types were taken from metadata supplied by the sample provider and were not determined by assay-based typing. General study outcomes and caveats: The quantity of clinical and demographic metadata differed by source and by participant and was supplied without curation.

Participants in the prospective study were aged roughly 18 to 100 years, lived in more than 20 United States geographic areas, and enrolled through a virtual design. To assign participants to cohorts, the prospective study relied on clinical history that participants themselves reported in a screening survey and a study questionnaire. For ImmuneRACE Cohort 3, a participant was defined as recovered based on two consecutive negative NP/OP PCR tests, clearance by a healthcare professional, or resolution of symptoms. In the prospective study, whole blood, serum and a nasopharyngeal or oropharyngeal swab were collected from each participant by mobile phlebotomists. Additional blood draws and questionnaires over an approximately two-month period could optionally be provided by prospective study participants. Before DNA extraction, prospective study blood samples were shipped either frozen or at room temperature.

TCRbeta CDR3 regions were amplified from genomic DNA by means of the immunoSEQ Assay, a bias-controlled multiplex PCR. Per the original workflow: Nucleated cell counts per sample were estimated from amplification of reference gene primers within the assay. Sequence reads were collapsed and filtered to measure the absolute abundance of every unique TCRbeta CDR3 rearrangement. For each sample, productive Simpson clonality was calculated as the square root of Simpson's diversity index over productive rearrangements. Sourced from immuneACCESS, this table was stored by TCRdb with only in-frame sequences that have V and J called. A share of the clones is absent; for the studies checked, an unresolved V gene accounts for under half, and the remainder has no known explanation. Clone size and V and J calls were adopted from that table, with D and trimming inferred from the DNA. Across this sample there are 200,000 to 250,000 clones, with around 83% seen only once. Approximately 7.3% of the sample rests with the top ten.

The chain employs TRBV14 and TRBJ2-7; TRBD1 could be the D gene, as 6 bases match. The sequence was collected from a woman aged 40 to 55 who had recovered from COVID-19. The sample comprised PBMCs or T cells enriched from blood (not recorded which). The encoded CDR3 is CASSQGQDPPSYEQYF. The DNA reads TGTGCCAGCAGCCAAGGACAGGATCCTCCTTCCTACGAGCAGTACTTC.